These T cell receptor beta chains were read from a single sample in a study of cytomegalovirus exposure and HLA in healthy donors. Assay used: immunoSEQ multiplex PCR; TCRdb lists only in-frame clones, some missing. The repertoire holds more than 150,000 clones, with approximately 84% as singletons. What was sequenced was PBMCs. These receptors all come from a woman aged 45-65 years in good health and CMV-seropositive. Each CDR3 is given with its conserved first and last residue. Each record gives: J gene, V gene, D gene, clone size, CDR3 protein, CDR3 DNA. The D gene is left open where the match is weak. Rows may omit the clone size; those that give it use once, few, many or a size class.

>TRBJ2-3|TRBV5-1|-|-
CASSLVASKTDTQYF
TGCGCCAGCAGCTTGGTGGCTAGTAAGACAGATACGCAGTATTTT
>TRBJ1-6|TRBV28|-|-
CAIGLFGQILHF
TGTGCCATTGGGTTATTTGGGCAGATTCTCCACTTT
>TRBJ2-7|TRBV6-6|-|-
CASSYSADTYEQYF
TGTGCCAGCAGTTACTCGGCGGATACCTACGAGCAGTACTTC
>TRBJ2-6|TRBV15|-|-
CATSPRGGSGANVLTF
TGTGCCACCAGCCCACGAGGGGGCTCTGGGGCCAACGTCCTGACTTTC
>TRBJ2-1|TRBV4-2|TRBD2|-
CASSRQVGSGGAKYNEQFF
TGTGCCAGCAGCCGTCAAGTGGGTAGCGGGGGGGCCAAATACAATGAGCAGTTCTTC
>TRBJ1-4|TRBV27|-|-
CASSSGSRNEKLFF
TGTGCCAGCAGTTCCGGGAGTCGTAATGAAAAACTGTTTTTT
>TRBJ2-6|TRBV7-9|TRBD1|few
CASSGLDRSPGANVLTF
TGTGCCAGCAGCGGACTGGACAGGTCACCGGGGGCCAACGTCCTGACTTTC
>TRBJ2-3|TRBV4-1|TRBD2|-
CASSQASSGGLTDTQYF
TGCGCCAGCAGCCAAGCCTCTAGCGGGGGGTTAACAGATACGCAGTATTTT
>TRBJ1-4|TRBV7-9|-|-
CASSLYRDNEKLFF
TGTGCCAGCAGCTTATACAGGGACAATGAAAAACTGTTTTTT
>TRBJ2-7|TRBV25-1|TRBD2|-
CASSEFSGGAREQYF
TGTGCCAGCAGTGAATTTAGCGGGGGGGCCCGGGAGCAGTACTTC
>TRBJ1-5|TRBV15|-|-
CATSSQGLYSNQPQHF
TGTGCCACCAGCTCTCAGGGGTTATATAGCAATCAGCCCCAGCATTTT
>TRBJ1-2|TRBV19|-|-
CASSMEPRDTYGYTF
TGTGCCAGTAGTATGGAACCCCGGGACACCTATGGCTACACCTTC
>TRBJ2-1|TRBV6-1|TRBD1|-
CASRRGQPYNEQFF
TGTGCCAGCCGACGGGGACAGCCCTACAATGAGCAGTTCTTC
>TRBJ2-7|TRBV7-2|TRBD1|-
CASSLGQGFSYEQYF
TGTGCCAGCAGCTTAGGACAGGGATTTTCCTACGAGCAGTACTTC
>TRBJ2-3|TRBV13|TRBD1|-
CASSPRQGGFTDTQYF
TGTGCCAGCAGCCCCCGACAGGGCGGATTCACAGATACGCAGTATTTT
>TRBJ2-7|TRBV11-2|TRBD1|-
CASSFALGQYYEQYF
TGTGCCAGCAGCTTCGCCTTGGGACAGTACTACGAGCAGTACTTC
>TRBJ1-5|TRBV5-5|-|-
CASSLDRYSNQPQHF
TGTGCCAGCAGCTTGGACAGATATAGCAATCAGCCCCAGCATTTT
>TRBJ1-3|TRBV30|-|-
CAWAQGGWGNTIYF
TGTGCCTGGGCCCAGGGAGGCTGGGGTAACACCATATATTTT
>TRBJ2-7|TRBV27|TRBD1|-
CASSPMDRGRHEQYF
TGTGCCAGCAGTCCGATGGACAGGGGTCGGCACGAGCAGTACTTC
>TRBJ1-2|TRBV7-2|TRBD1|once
CASSPTGAAGYTF
TGTGCCAGCAGCCCAACAGGGGCGGCTGGCTACACCTTC
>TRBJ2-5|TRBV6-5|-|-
CASSPGVGETQYF
TGTGCCAGCAGTCCCGGGGTTGGGGAGACCCAGTACTTC
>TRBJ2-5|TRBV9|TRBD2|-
CASSVDPPTSGGSGSETQYF
TGTGCCAGCAGCGTAGATCCCCCCACTAGCGGGGGATCAGGTTCGGAGACCCAGTACTTC
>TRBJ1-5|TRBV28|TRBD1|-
CASNKGQGSQPQHF
TGTGCCAGCAATAAGGGACAGGGGAGCCAGCCCCAGCATTTT
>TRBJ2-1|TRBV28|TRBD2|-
CASASGDYEQFF
TGTGCCTCAGCTAGCGGGGACTACGAGCAGTTCTTC
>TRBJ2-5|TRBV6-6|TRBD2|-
CASSYSSGGRETQYF
TGTGCCAGCAGTTACTCCAGCGGGGGCCGAGAGACCCAGTACTTC
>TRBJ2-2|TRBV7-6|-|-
CASSYETGWDTGELFF
TGTGCCAGCAGCTATGAGACAGGTTGGGACACCGGGGAGCTGTTTTTT
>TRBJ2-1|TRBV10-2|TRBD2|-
CASSSGGTYNEQFF
TGCGCCAGCAGTAGCGGGGGGACCTACAATGAGCAGTTCTTC
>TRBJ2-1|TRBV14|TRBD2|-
CASSRLAGYNEQFF
TGTGCCAGCAGCCGACTAGCGGGGTACAATGAGCAGTTCTTC
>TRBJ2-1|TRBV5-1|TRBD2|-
CASRASGGSYNEQFF
TGCGCCAGCAGAGCTAGCGGGGGGTCGTACAATGAGCAGTTCTTC
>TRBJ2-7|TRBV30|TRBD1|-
CAWSPGQASEQYF
TGTGCCTGGAGTCCGGGACAGGCATCCGAGCAGTACTTC
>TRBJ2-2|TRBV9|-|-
CASSVASGGHDNTGELFF
TGTGCCAGCAGCGTAGCTTCGGGGGGACACGATAACACCGGGGAGCTGTTTTTT
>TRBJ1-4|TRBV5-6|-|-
CASSLAGDLTNEKLFF
TGTGCCAGCAGCTTGGCCGGGGACTTGACTAATGAAAAACTGTTTTTT
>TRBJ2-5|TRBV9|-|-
CASSRSPGETQYF
TGTGCCAGCAGTCGGTCCCCGGGGGAGACCCAGTACTTC
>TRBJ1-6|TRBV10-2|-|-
CASSRGEQDNSPLHF
TGCGCCAGCAGTAGGGGCGAGCAAGATAATTCACCCCTCCACTTT
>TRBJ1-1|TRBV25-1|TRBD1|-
CASSDPDRGITEAFF
TGTGCCAGCAGTGACCCGGACAGGGGGATTACTGAAGCTTTCTTT
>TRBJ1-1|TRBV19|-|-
CASSIITGQSGAFF
TGTGCCAGTAGTATAATTACCGGACAGTCGGGAGCTTTCTTT
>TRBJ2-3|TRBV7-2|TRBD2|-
CASSPFSGEGADTQYF
TGTGCCAGCAGTCCATTTAGCGGGGAAGGGGCAGATACGCAGTATTTT
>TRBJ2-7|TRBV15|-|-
CATTGGLGREQYF
TGTGCCACCACCGGGGGGCTTGGTCGCGAGCAGTACTTC
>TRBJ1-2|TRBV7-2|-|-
CASSGSTGYYGYTF
TGTGCCAGCAGCGGTTCGACAGGCTACTATGGCTACACCTTC
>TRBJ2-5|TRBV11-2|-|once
CATRGGAQETQYF
TGTGCCACCCGAGGAGGGGCCCAAGAGACCCAGTACTTC
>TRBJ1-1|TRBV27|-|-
CASSSWGVRDTEAFF
TGTGCCAGCAGTTCCTGGGGAGTTAGGGACACTGAAGCTTTCTTT
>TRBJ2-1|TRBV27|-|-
CASSLGGSYNEQFF
TGTGCCAGCAGTTTAGGCGGGTCGTACAATGAGCAGTTCTTC
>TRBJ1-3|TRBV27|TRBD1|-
CASSPDRANTIYF
TGTGCCAGCAGCCCCGACAGGGCTAACACCATATATTTT
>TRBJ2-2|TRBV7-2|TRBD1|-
CASSLSLGTGSGAGELFF
TGTGCCAGCAGCTTAAGTCTGGGGACAGGGTCTGGGGCCGGGGAGCTGTTTTTT
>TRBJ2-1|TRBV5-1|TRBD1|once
CASSLQGARTDEQFF
TGCGCCAGCAGCTTACAGGGGGCGCGTACCGATGAGCAGTTCTTC
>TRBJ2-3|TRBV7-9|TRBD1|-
CASGPGTATDTQYF
TGTGCCAGCGGCCCCGGGACAGCGACAGATACGCAGTATTTT
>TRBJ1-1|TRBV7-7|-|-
CASSTDRNTEAFF
TGTGCTAGCAGCACGGACAGAAACACTGAAGCTTTCTTT
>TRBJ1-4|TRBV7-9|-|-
CASSPQASNEKLFF
TGTGCCAGCAGCCCACAGGCGTCTAATGAAAAACTGTTTTTT